The 8 T cell receptor beta chains listed next were all sequenced from one sample in a study of blood T cell repertoires in COVID-19. The data were produced by immunoSEQ multiplex PCR, yet TCRdb's version contains in-frame clones alone and is incomplete. The sample lists about 80,000 clones; around 80% were seen once. The sample consisted of peripheral blood. The receptors here all came from an elderly man with acute or convalescent COVID-19.

The gene calls are TRBV27 and TRBJ2-3, with 10 bases matching TRBD1. The CDR3 is made up of 14 amino acids. V was clipped by 3 bases and J by 7 bases; unmatched bases: 4. CDR1 MNHEY and CDR2 SMNVEV come from the germline V gene (reference sequence). The CDR3 nucleotides read TGTGCCAGCAGTTTGACAGGGGGCGGATATACGCAGTATTTT. Protein: CASSLTGGGYTQYF.

The chain links TRBV6-5 to TRBJ1-6; D unclear. V was trimmed by 8 bases and J by 0 bases, leaving 5 bases between them. CDR3 length equals 13 residues. Germline loops: CDR1 MNHEY, CDR2 SVGAGI. The CDR3 DNA reads as TGTGCCAGCCGGAGCTCCTATAATTCACCCCTCCACTTT. The encoded protein is CASRSSYNSPLHF.

This chain joins TRBV5-1 and TRBJ2-7; D perhaps matches TRBD1 (6 bases). The V gene lost 1 base and the J gene lost 5 bases, with 13 bases spanning the gap. The CDR3 contains 14 residues. CDR1 and CDR2 from the germline V gene are SGHRS and YFSETQ. The CDR3 loop is CASSLKQGGDEQYF. CDR3 nucleotides: TGCGCCAGCAGCTTGAAACAGGGTGGCGACGAGCAGTACTTC.

The chain recombines TRBV6-2 or TRBV6-3 with TRBJ2-7; D is uncertain. Germline V lookup: CDR1 MNHEY, CDR2 SVGEGT. V dropped 5 bases and J dropped 6 bases, with 17 bases sitting between them. The CDR3 covers 14 residues. CDR3 in DNA: TGTGCCAGCAGTCCCGGGTCCCGTGGTTCCGAGCAGTACTTC. Translated, it gives CASSPGSRGSEQYF.

CDR3 DNA sequence: TGTGCCAGCAGTGAGTTGGACAGGCAGGATCAGCCCCAGCATTTT. The encoded protein is CASSELDRQDQPQHF. V and J are TRBV25-1 and TRBJ1-5; 7 nucleotides agree with TRBD1. Germline CDR1 reads MGHDK; CDR2 reads SYGVNS. V shed 3 bases, J shed 5 bases, and the junction held 7 bases outside the gene matches. The CDR3 spans 15 residues.

This clone came up once. The V gene is TRBV2, the J gene TRBJ1-4, with D possibly TRBD1 on 5 matching bases. V was pared by 6 bases and J by 4 bases, with 15 bases between. The germline gives CDR1 SNHLY, CDR2 FYNNEI. CDR3 length equals 15 residues. CDR3 amino acids: CASSWTGQGNEKLFF. The CDR3 DNA follows: TGTGCCAGCAGCTGGACGGGTCAGGGTAATGAAAAACTGTTTTTT.

The rearrangement joins TRBV11-2 to TRBJ2-1; the match to TRBD2 covers 12 bases. Germline loops: CDR1 SGHAT, CDR2 FQNNGV. Losses at the gene ends were 5 bases for V and 4 bases for J; bases not matched to a gene: 9. The CDR3 runs 17 residues. CDR3 nucleotides: TGTGCCAGCAGCGCCTTCCTCCTAGCGGGGGGGTACAATGAGCAGTTCTTC. Its translation: CASSAFLLAGGYNEQFF.

The chain has TRBV20-1 and TRBJ2-5; 9 nucleotides match TRBD2. The CDR3 runs 17 residues. Germline values: CDR1 DFQATT, CDR2 SNEGSKA (reference sequence). V was pared by 3 bases and J by 1 base, with 12 bases of the junction left unmatched. The CDR3, as DNA: TGCAGTGCTAGTCCGGTAGCGGGGGCCCAGTTCCAAGAGACCCAGTACTTC. Translating it yields CSASPVAGAQFQETQYF.